This T cell receptor beta chain is drawn from a study of Graves' ophthalmopathy and Graves' hyperthyroidism. The germline CDR1 and CDR2 sequences are MNHNS and SASEGT. There are 15 residues in the CDR3. V shed 6 bases and J shed 2 bases, with 16 bases lying between them. In this cohort's terms, stable hyperthyroidism meant no ophthalmopathy by 18 months of follow-up. In the case of this clonotype: The antigen remains undetermined.

RNA transcripts served as template for amplifying TCR beta CDR3 sequences. The workflow started with a first-round RT-PCR run with HTBI primers and then moved on to a second-round multiplex PCR. TCRdb used MiXCR to reprocess the multiplex PCR reads, holding one entry per CDR3 protein. The sample consists of hundreds of thousands of distinct CDR3 sequences, about 20% of them appearing once. The study, taken as a whole, reports: Thyroid clonotypes that were expanded above 0.001 frequency mostly also appeared in blood.

The sample taken for sequencing was peripheral blood. The chain carries TRBV6-1 and TRBJ1-2, with D perhaps matching TRBD1 (6 bases). This TCR came from a young woman with stable Graves' hyperthyroidism. Some clones in this sample may be carry-over from other donors' samples. The CDR3 here is CASSRGGSRNYGYTF. DNA for the CDR3: TGTGCCAGCAGCCGCGGGGGCAGCCGGAACTATGGCTACACCTTC.